These 5 T cell receptor beta chains were sequenced from one sample in a study of T cell repertoires and Cas9 in healthy adults. Libraries were prepared by immunoSEQ multiplex PCR; TCRdb keeps only in-frame clonotypes and omits some of them. The sample gives approximately 21,000 clones, roughly nine tenths of which show up once; around 0.71% is in the top ten. The specimen was CD4+ effector T cells (CD127+, CD25-, CD137-, CD154-) from PBMCs; culture status not recorded. The receptors derive from a human donor in good health.

The chain couples TRBV18 to TRBJ1-3, with D perhaps TRBD1 (5 bases). The CDR3 is 17 residues long. Germline V gives CDR1 KGHSH, CDR2 LQKENI. Trimming cost V 1 base and J 3 bases, with 16 bases left between them. CDR3 bases: TGTGCCAGCTCACCACTCCGGGACGCTACTCTTGGAAACACCATATATTTT. Amino acid sequence: CASSPLRDATLGNTIYF.

This clone was recorded once. The chain is built from TRBV5-1 and TRBJ1-4; D might be TRBD1 (6 bases). Germline assignment: CDR1 SGHRS and CDR2 YFSETQ. The V gene lost 4 bases and the J gene lost 3 bases, with 13 bases spanning the gap. This CDR3 is built from 15 residues. The CDR3 loop is CASSQNRVANEKLFF. Here the CDR3 DNA reads TGCGCCAGCAGCCAAAACAGGGTGGCTAATGAAAAACTGTTTTTT. Full variable domain (remainder filled in from reference TRBV5-1 and TRBJ1-4): KAGVTQTPRYLIKTRGQQVTLSCSPISGHRSVSWYQQTPGQGLQFLFEYFSETQRNKGNFPGRFSGRQFSNSRSEMNVSTLELGDSALYLCASSQNRVANEKLFFGSGTQLSVL.

This rearrangement joins TRBV7-6 to TRBJ2-1; 9 bases fit TRBD2. Trimming removed 6 bases from V and 10 bases from J; junction bases left unmatched: 16. The V gene's germline CDR1 is SGHVS and CDR2 FNYEAQ. This CDR3 is built from 16 residues. The CDR3 coding sequence is TGTGCCAGCAGTCGATTAGGACTAGCGACTTCCGGGGAGCAGTTCTTC. Its translation is CASSRLGLATSGEQFF.

The chain joins TRBV7-9 to TRBJ1-2, with 9 nucleotides matching TRBD1. J lost 8 bases, V lost 1 base, and 14 bases had no gene match. Germline V gene lookup returns CDR1 SEHNR and CDR2 FQNEAQ (reference sequence). The length of the CDR3 is 17 residues. CDR3 protein: CASSLGGTGHLTDGYTF. The CDR3 DNA reads TGTGCCAGCAGCTTAGGAGGGACAGGGCATCTAACTGACGGCTACACCTTC. Filled out from reference TRBV7-9 and TRBJ1-2, the complete variable domain reads DTGVSQNPRHKITKRGQNVTFRCDPISEHNRLYWYRQTLGQGPEFLTYFQNEAQLEKSRLLSDRFSAERPKGSFSTLEIQRTEQGDSAMYLCASSLGGTGHLTDGYTFGSGTRLTVV.

Details on this clone: This sample also contains other DNA sequences that code for the same CDR3. V gene TRBV11-2 combines with J gene TRBJ2-3; D uncertain. Trimming took 0 bases from V and 7 from J, leaving 5 bases between them. The CDR3 contains 12 residues. The germline gives CDR1 SGHAT, CDR2 FQNNGV. The CDR3 nucleotides are TGTGCCAGCAGCTTAGAAGTCTATACGCAGTATTTT. Translating gives CASSLEVYTQYF.